This is a list of T cell receptor beta chains from one sample in a study of blood T cell repertoires in COVID-19. Sequencing used immunoSEQ multiplex PCR; TCRdb keeps in-frame clones, though not all of them. The sample includes some 370,000 clones, 89% of them seen just once. Sample: peripheral blood. The receptor set was obtained from a man in his forties with acute or convalescent COVID-19. The CDR3 runs from the conserved cysteine through the conserved F or W. Each record gives: CDR3 length, V gene, D gene, J gene, clone size, CDR3 protein, CDR3 DNA. A D gene is named only where the DNA matches it firmly. Not all rows give a size; the values are once, few, many and, for expanded clones, a class.

len: 17; v_gene: TRBV3-1/TRBV3-2; d_gene: NA; j_gene: TRBJ2-3; abundance: NA; CDR3aa: CASSQDLGGRRTDTQYF; CDR3nt: TGTGCCAGCAGCCAAGATCTAGGAGGGAGACGCACAGATACGCAGTATTTT
len: 15; v_gene: TRBV13; d_gene: TRBD1; j_gene: TRBJ2-7; abundance: NA; CDR3aa: CASSSPGQGTYEQYF; CDR3nt: TGTGCCAGCAGCTCCCCGGGACAGGGAACCTACGAGCAGTACTTC
len: 13; v_gene: TRBV30; d_gene: NA; j_gene: TRBJ1-1; abundance: NA; CDR3aa: CAWSVTFNTEAFF; CDR3nt: TGTGCCTGGAGTGTAACATTTAACACTGAAGCTTTCTTT
len: 18; v_gene: TRBV5-6; d_gene: TRBD2; j_gene: TRBJ2-2; abundance: NA; CDR3aa: CASSGPGLAGGPTGELFF; CDR3nt: TGTGCCAGCAGCGGACCGGGACTAGCGGGAGGGCCCACCGGGGAGCTGTTTTTT
len: 13; v_gene: TRBV4-1; d_gene: NA; j_gene: TRBJ2-1; abundance: NA; CDR3aa: CASSQGPADEQFF; CDR3nt: TGCGCCAGCAGCCAAGGGCCGGCGGATGAGCAGTTCTTC
len: 13; v_gene: TRBV6-5; d_gene: TRBD2; j_gene: TRBJ2-5; abundance: NA; CDR3aa: CASKTSAQETQYF; CDR3nt: TGTGCCAGCAAGACTAGCGCACAAGAGACCCAGTACTTC
len: 13; v_gene: TRBV4-1; d_gene: TRBD1; j_gene: TRBJ1-1; abundance: NA; CDR3aa: CASSQLQGSEAFF; CDR3nt: TGCGCCAGCAGCCAGTTACAGGGGTCTGAAGCTTTCTTT
len: 14; v_gene: TRBV19; d_gene: TRBD1; j_gene: TRBJ1-2; abundance: NA; CDR3aa: CASSPGQSSYGYTF; CDR3nt: TGTGCCAGTAGCCCGGGACAGAGCTCCTATGGCTACACCTTC
len: 15; v_gene: TRBV2; d_gene: TRBD1; j_gene: TRBJ1-6; abundance: NA; CDR3aa: CAGGDRFSYNSPLHF; CDR3nt: TGTGCCGGGGGGGACAGGTTCTCCTATAATTCACCCCTCCACTTT
len: 13; v_gene: TRBV15; d_gene: NA; j_gene: TRBJ2-1; abundance: NA; CDR3aa: CATSSNGYNEQFF; CDR3nt: TGTGCCACCAGCAGTAACGGCTACAATGAGCAGTTCTTC
len: 17; v_gene: TRBV7-9; d_gene: NA; j_gene: TRBJ2-7; abundance: NA; CDR3aa: CASSLYGGGRFPVEQYF; CDR3nt: TGTGCCAGCAGCTTATACGGGGGAGGCAGATTCCCCGTAGAGCAGTACTTC
len: 13; v_gene: TRBV4-1; d_gene: NA; j_gene: TRBJ1-5; abundance: NA; CDR3aa: CASSHQGGQPQHF; CDR3nt: TGCGCCAGCAGCCACCAGGGAGGTCAGCCCCAGCATTTT
len: 14; v_gene: TRBV7-8; d_gene: NA; j_gene: TRBJ1-1; abundance: NA; CDR3aa: CASSTPEGFTEAFF; CDR3nt: TGTGCCAGCAGCACCCCCGAGGGATTCACTGAAGCTTTCTTT
len: 16; v_gene: TRBV7-3; d_gene: TRBD2; j_gene: TRBJ2-1; abundance: NA; CDR3aa: CASSLEGTSSAREQFF; CDR3nt: TGTGCCAGCAGCCTAGAAGGGACTAGCAGTGCTCGTGAGCAGTTCTTC
len: 15; v_gene: TRBV27; d_gene: NA; j_gene: TRBJ1-2; abundance: NA; CDR3aa: CASSLSGVNDYGYTF; CDR3nt: TGTGCCAGCAGTTTATCAGGGGTAAACGACTATGGCTACACCTTC
len: 13; v_gene: TRBV12-3/TRBV12-4; d_gene: TRBD1; j_gene: TRBJ1-2; abundance: NA; CDR3aa: CASRPGGVYGYTF; CDR3nt: TGTGCCAGCAGACCAGGGGGCGTTTATGGCTACACCTTC
len: 15; v_gene: TRBV27; d_gene: TRBD1; j_gene: TRBJ2-7; abundance: few; CDR3aa: CASSRSTGASYEQYF; CDR3nt: TGTGCCAGCAGTCGCTCGACAGGGGCATCCTACGAGCAGTACTTC
len: 15; v_gene: TRBV2; d_gene: TRBD1; j_gene: TRBJ1-2; abundance: once; CDR3aa: CASSGDRLGLYGYTF; CDR3nt: TGTGCCAGCAGTGGGGACAGACTGGGCCTATATGGCTACACCTTC
len: 14; v_gene: TRBV28; d_gene: NA; j_gene: TRBJ2-2; abundance: NA; CDR3aa: CATFRGQTTGELFF; CDR3nt: TGTGCCACATTTCGGGGACAAACCACCGGGGAGCTGTTTTTT
len: 14; v_gene: TRBV19; d_gene: TRBD1; j_gene: TRBJ1-1; abundance: NA; CDR3aa: CASKSDRRNTEAFF; CDR3nt: TGTGCCAGTAAGTCGGACAGGAGGAACACTGAAGCTTTCTTT
len: 13; v_gene: TRBV6-2/TRBV6-3; d_gene: NA; j_gene: TRBJ2-5; abundance: NA; CDR3aa: CASSWVIGETQYF; CDR3nt: TGTGCCAGCAGTTGGGTAATCGGGGAGACCCAGTACTTC
len: 15; v_gene: TRBV7-9; d_gene: NA; j_gene: TRBJ2-7; abundance: NA; CDR3aa: CASTRSSRESYEQYF; CDR3nt: TGTGCCAGCACCCGAAGTAGCCGGGAGAGTTACGAGCAGTACTTC
len: 15; v_gene: TRBV10-1; d_gene: TRBD2; j_gene: TRBJ2-5; abundance: NA; CDR3aa: CASSPQLAGGETQYF; CDR3nt: TGCGCCAGCAGCCCCCAACTAGCGGGCGGCGAGACCCAGTACTTC
len: 12; v_gene: TRBV12-3/TRBV12-4; d_gene: NA; j_gene: TRBJ1-5; abundance: NA; CDR3aa: CASIRGTGPQHF; CDR3nt: TGTGCCAGCATCCGAGGCACTGGCCCCCAGCATTTT